The 32 T cell receptor beta chains below come from one sample, sequenced in a study of cytomegalovirus exposure and HLA in healthy donors. The PCR had 60 Vbeta and 13 Jbeta primers. Profiling relied on immunoSEQ multiplex PCR, and the TCRdb table lists in-frame clones only, not all of them. Of about 160,000 clones in the sample, around 84% were seen once. Specimen: PBMCs. These receptors came from a woman in her thirties or forties in good health and CMV-seronegative.

This rearrangement joins TRBV2 to TRBJ2-1, with 16 bases lining up with TRBD2. This CDR3 is 15 amino acids long. Germline loops: CDR1 SNHLY, CDR2 FYNNEI. J gave up 8 bases and V 4 bases, and 2 bases lay outside the gene matches. The DNA for the CDR3 is TGTGCCAGCAGTGCGGGACTAGCGGGGGGGGATGAGCAGTTCTTC. This codes for CASSAGLAGGDEQFF. The full variable domain, its missing parts supplied by reference TRBV2 and TRBJ2-1, is EPEVTQTPSHQVTQMGQEVILRCVPISNHLYFYWYRQILGQKVEFLVSFYNNEISEKSEIFDDQFSVERPDGSNFTLKIRSTKLEDSAMYFCASSAGLAGGDEQFFGPGTRLTVL.

The chain has TRBV5-1 and TRBJ2-2; 8 bases fit TRBD1. CDR1 SGHRS and CDR2 YFSETQ come from the germline V gene. This CDR3 is 16 amino acids long. The V and J ends lost 6 bases and 7 bases, in that order; junction bases with no gene match: 14. The CDR3 reads CASNPAAGGVSGELFF. The CDR3 bases are TGCGCCAGCAACCCGGCGGCAGGGGGCGTTAGCGGGGAGCTGTTTTTT. The whole variable domain, filled in from reference TRBV5-1 and TRBJ2-2, reads KAGVTQTPRYLIKTRGQQVTLSCSPISGHRSVSWYQQTPGQGLQFLFEYFSETQRNKGNFPGRFSGRQFSNSRSEMNVSTLELGDSALYLCASNPAAGGVSGELFFGEGSRLTVL.

The chain employs TRBV6-1 and TRBJ1-3; 7 nucleotides agree with TRBD1. Trimming took 2 bases from V and 2 from J; bases not matched to a gene: 6. The germline V gene encodes CDR1 MNHNS and CDR2 SASEGT. The CDR3 runs to 16 residues. The CDR3 nucleotides are TGTGCCAGCAGTGAACATGGGACAGCAACTGGAAACACCATATATTTT. Protein sequence: CASSEHGTATGNTIYF.

Written as DNA, the CDR3 is TGTGCCAGCAGTGATTGGAGGGCGAACACTGAAGCTTTCTTT. It specifies CASSDWRANTEAFF. The chain combines TRBV2 with TRBJ1-1; no definite D call. Trimming removed 3 bases at V and 1 base at J, with 9 bases between. Germline V gives CDR1 SNHLY, CDR2 FYNNEI. The CDR3 is 14 residues long.

Turning to this clone: Other nucleotide sequences from this sample produce the same CDR3. The chain is built from TRBV14 and TRBJ2-7; maybe TRBD2 (7 bases). Germline V gives CDR1 SGHDN, CDR2 FVKESK. V was pared by 6 bases and J by 4 bases, with 19 bases between. This CDR3 has 15 amino acids. The CDR3 protein is CASSRGGWFRYEQYF. The CDR3 DNA reads as TGTGCCAGCAGTCGCGGGGGCTGGTTCCGGTACGAGCAGTACTTC.

The chain couples TRBV18 to TRBJ1-5; 10 nucleotides align to TRBD1. CDR3 length: 16 amino acids. J gave up 2 bases and V 4 bases, and 5 bases lay outside the gene matches. Germline V CDR1 and CDR2: KGHSH, LQKENI. The CDR3 sequence is CASSHPGTGGNQPQHF. As DNA, the CDR3 is TGTGCCAGCTCACACCCCGGGACAGGGGGCAATCAGCCCCAGCATTTT.

The rearrangement joins TRBV4-1 to TRBJ1-4; D is possibly TRBD1 (6 bases). The CDR3 has 17 residues. V gave up 4 bases and J gave up 3 bases, with 18 bases separating them. Germline-derived CDR1 and CDR2 are MGHRA and YSYEKL. The CDR3 loop reads CASSRKSSGQPNEKLFF. The CDR3 DNA reads TGCGCCAGCAGCCGAAAATCCTCTGGACAGCCTAATGAAAAACTGTTTTTT.

The genes are TRBV6-1 and TRBJ2-5; D may be TRBD1 (5 bases). Trimming took off 6 bases at V and 7 bases at J, with 12 bases between the two ends. This CDR3 spans 12 amino acids. Germline V lookup: CDR1 MNHNS, CDR2 SASEGT. CDR3 loop: CASRGPFGTQYF. Here the CDR3 DNA reads TGTGCCAGCAGGGGGCCCTTCGGGACCCAGTACTTC.

The rearrangement joins TRBV19 to TRBJ2-7; the match to TRBD1 covers 8 bases. The CDR3 sequence is 14 residues long. Germline V gene sequence: CDR1 LNHDA, CDR2 SQIVND (reference sequence). With 3 bases clipped from V and 3 bases from J, the junction kept 4 bases outside the gene matches. DNA of the CDR3: TGTGCCAGTAGTATTGGGGGGACAGGCTACGAGCAGTACTTC. Translation: CASSIGGTGYEQYF. Full variable domain (rest looked up from reference TRBV19 and TRBJ2-7): DGGITQSPKYLFRKEGQNVTLSCEQNLNHDAMYWYRQDPGQGLRLIYYSQIVNDFQKGDIAEGYSVSREKKESFPLTVTSAQKNPTAFYLCASSIGGTGYEQYFGPGTRLTVT.

This clone was picked up one time. The chain recombines TRBV7-9 with TRBJ2-1; 9 nucleotides line up with TRBD2. Germline values: CDR1 SEHNR, CDR2 FQNEAQ (reference sequence). This CDR3 spans 14 amino acids. Germline trimming cut 10 bases from V and 8 bases from J; bases unmatched to any gene: 12. The CDR3 region is CATRPAGGRDEQFF. DNA for the CDR3: TGTGCCACCCGACCCGCGGGGGGGCGAGATGAGCAGTTCTTC. The whole variable domain, remainder taken from reference TRBV7-9 and TRBJ2-1, is DTGVSQNPRHKITKRGQNVTFRCDPISEHNRLYWYRQTLGQGPEFLTYFQNEAQLEKSRLLSDRFSAERPKGSFSTLEIQRTEQGDSAMYLCATRPAGGRDEQFFGPGTRLTVL.

V usage is TRBV2 and J usage is TRBJ1-4, with 8 bases fitting TRBD1. There are 14 residues in the CDR3. Germline assignment: CDR1 SNHLY and CDR2 FYNNEI. The V gene end was trimmed by 6 bases and the J gene end by 3 bases; junction bases not matched to a gene: 3. The CDR3 spells CASRTGGSNEKLFF. DNA of the CDR3: TGTGCCAGCAGAACAGGGGGGTCTAATGAAAAACTGTTTTTT.

The chain links TRBV4-1 to TRBJ2-7; 14 nucleotides align to TRBD2. Germline-derived CDR1 and CDR2 are MGHRA and YSYEKL. With 4 bases clipped from V and 0 bases from J, the junction kept 8 bases outside the gene matches. This CDR3 has 18 residues. CDR3 nucleotides: TGCGCCAGCAGCCGACTAGCGGGGGGGCCCAAACCCTCCTACGAGCAGTACTTC. It specifies CASSRLAGGPKPSYEQYF.

The chain has TRBV5-1 and TRBJ2-3; 12 nucleotides line up with TRBD2. The trim removed 0 bases at V and 15 bases at J, leaving 11 bases unmatched. The CDR3 sequence is 15 residues long. Germline loops: CDR1 SGHRS, CDR2 YFSETQ. CDR3 protein: CASSLGLAGDQARYF. CDR3 sequence (DNA): TGCGCCAGCAGCTTGGGACTAGCGGGGGACCAAGCGCGTTATTTT.

This clone was picked up a small number of times. Written as DNA, the CDR3 is TGTGCCAGCAGCTGGCGTACAGGGACAACTAATGAAAAACTGTTTTTT. Amino acids: CASSWRTGTTNEKLFF. The chain recombines TRBV5-6 with TRBJ1-4; tentatively, D is TRBD1 (6 bases). V was shortened by 3 bases and J by 0 bases, with 12 bases between the two germline ends. The CDR3 length is 16 residues. Germline CDR1 and CDR2: SGHDT and YYEEEE.

This clone was recorded only once. The genes are TRBV6-6 and TRBJ1-1, with 7 bases aligning to TRBD1. The CDR3 consists of 14 residues. The germline V gene encodes CDR1 MNHNY and CDR2 SVGAGI (reference sequence). V lost 5 bases, J lost 2 bases, and 5 bases stayed unmatched. CDR3 bases: TGTGCCAGCAGTCATGGGACAGCAAACACTGAAGCTTTCTTT. Residues: CASSHGTANTEAFF.

V is TRBV2 and J is TRBJ2-5; D unclear. The J call may be in error: the DNA end matches TRBJ2-7 better. This CDR3 is built from 12 residues. Germline assignment: CDR1 SNHLY and CDR2 FYNNEI. The CDR3 loop is CASSTDTYEQYF. For the CDR3, the DNA is TGTGCCAGCAGTACTGACACCTACGAGCAGTACTTC.

The rearrangement joins TRBV4-1 to TRBJ2-1; 8 nucleotides agree with TRBD1. The germline V gene has CDR1 MGHRA and CDR2 YSYEKL. Trimming removed 1 base from V and 3 bases from J; junction bases left unmatched: 8. This CDR3 contains 17 residues. CDR3 nucleotide sequence: TGCGCCAGCAGCCAAGCCTTCAACAGGGGGGACTACAATGAGCAGTTCTTC. It encodes CASSQAFNRGDYNEQFF.

The chain links TRBV19 to TRBJ1-5, with a tentative D call TRBD1 (6 bases). CDR3 length: 15 amino acids. The V and J ends lost 9 bases and 0 bases respectively, with 15 bases between them. Germline loops: CDR1 LNHDA, CDR2 SQIVND (reference sequence). CDR3 nucleotides: TGTGCCAGCTTAACAGGGCTTGATAGCAATCAGCCCCAGCATTTT. Amino acid sequence: CASLTGLDSNQPQHF. The full variable domain, rest sourced from reference TRBV19 and TRBJ1-5, is DGGITQSPKYLFRKEGQNVTLSCEQNLNHDAMYWYRQDPGQGLRLIYYSQIVNDFQKGDIAEGYSVSREKKESFPLTVTSAQKNPTAFYLCASLTGLDSNQPQHFGDGTRLSIL.

V usage is TRBV5-1 and J usage is TRBJ2-3; TRBD1 might be the D (6 bases). The CDR3 sequence is 15 residues long. V was trimmed by 5 bases and J by 2 bases, leaving 15 bases between them. Germline V gene sequence: CDR1 SGHRS, CDR2 YFSETQ. This CDR3 is CASSSGHMITDTQYF. The CDR3 DNA sequence: TGCGCCAGCAGTTCGGGACACATGATCACAGATACGCAGTATTTT.

J is TRBJ2-1 and V is TRBV5-6; 9 bases are a match to TRBD2. CDR1 is SGHDT and CDR2 is YYEEEE in the germline V gene. V shed 6 bases, J shed 3 bases, and the junction held 4 bases outside the gene matches. The CDR3 is 14 residues long. The CDR3 DNA follows: TGTGCCAGCATCCGGCGGGGGGGCTACAATGAGCAGTTCTTC. Its protein is CASIRRGGYNEQFF. The full variable domain, in which reference TRBV5-6 and TRBJ2-1 provide the parts outside the CDR3, is DAGVTQSPTHLIKTRGQQVTLRCSPKSGHDTVSWYQQALGQGPQFIFQYYEEEERQRGNFPDRFSGHQFPNYSSELNVNALLLGDSALYLCASIRRGGYNEQFFGPGTRLTVL.

This clone was found a few times. A much bigger clone sits one base away, suggesting this may be a read error. Other nucleotide sequences from this sample produce the same CDR3. The gene calls are TRBV7-9 and TRBJ1-1; D gene ambiguous. The CDR3 contains 13 residues. The germline V and J ends were trimmed by 1 base and 1 base, with 4 bases remaining between them. Germline CDR1 reads SEHNR; CDR2 reads FQNEAQ (reference sequence). CDR3 residues: CASSLGQNTEAFF. Written as DNA, the CDR3 is TGTGCCAGCAGCTTAGGGCAGAACACTGAAGCTTTCTTT.

This clone was recorded only once. The chain couples TRBV18 to TRBJ2-1, with TRBD2 identical over 8 bases. V lost 4 bases, J lost 8 bases, and 10 bases stayed unmatched. The length of the CDR3 is 15 residues. Germline CDR1 and CDR2: KGHSH and LQKENI. In DNA, the CDR3 is TGTGCCAGCTCACTCACTAGCGGCGGAGGCGATGAGCAGTTCTTC. It codes for CASSLTSGGGDEQFF.

This chain joins TRBV2 and TRBJ1-1, with D unclear. The CDR3 covers 14 residues. Trimming shortened V by 6 bases and J by 4 bases, and 15 bases separated the two germline ends. Germline CDR1 reads SNHLY; CDR2 reads FYNNEI. The CDR3 region is CASSLESGGTEAFF. CDR3 sequence (DNA): TGTGCCAGCAGCCTCGAGTCAGGAGGCACTGAAGCTTTCTTT.

The chain uses TRBV6-5 and TRBJ2-3; D perhaps matches TRBD2 (5 bases). The CDR3 extends over 12 amino acids. Trimming took 8 bases from V and 6 from J, leaving 12 bases between them. Germline loops: CDR1 MNHEY, CDR2 SVGAGI. CDR3 region: CASAGSGDTQYF. CDR3 bases: TGTGCCAGCGCCGGATCGGGGGATACGCAGTATTTT.

V usage is TRBV5-3 and J usage is TRBJ2-1; D may be TRBD2 (6 bases). TRBV5-3 is marked as an open reading frame, function uncertain. The CDR3 runs 11 residues. Trimming removed 5 bases from V and 6 bases from J, with 6 bases in between. The CDR3 coding sequence is TGTGCCAGAAGGCGGGGCAATGAGCAGTTCTTC. Translating it yields CARRRGNEQFF.

The rearrangement joins TRBV27 to TRBJ1-2, with TRBD1 matching 9 bases. Germline CDR1 and CDR2: MNHEY and SMNVEV (reference sequence). CDR3 length: 14 amino acids. The trim removed 3 bases at V and 2 bases at J, leaving 1 base unmatched. The DNA for the CDR3 is TGTGCCAGCAGTTTCGGACAGGGGAACTATGGCTACACCTTC. Encoded protein: CASSFGQGNYGYTF.

The V gene is TRBV13, the J gene TRBJ1-5, with D tentatively TRBD1 (6 bases). This CDR3 has 14 amino acids. Germline V gene lookup returns CDR1 PRHDT and CDR2 FYEKMQ (reference sequence). V gave up 0 bases and J gave up 12 bases, with 15 bases separating them. CDR3 protein: CASSLGGQTGHQHF. Here the CDR3 DNA reads TGTGCCAGCAGCTTAGGAGGGCAGACAGGCCACCAGCATTTT.

V is TRBV10-3 and J is TRBJ1-1, with D perhaps TRBD1 (5 bases). The CDR3 length is 15 residues. The germline V gene has CDR1 ENHRY and CDR2 SYGVKD. V lost 10 bases and J 5 bases, leaving 23 bases between the germline ends. Here the CDR3 DNA reads TGTGCCACGAACCTCCACGGGGGTCCGGGGACTGAAGCTTTCTTT. Amino acid sequence: CATNLHGGPGTEAFF.

The rearrangement uses TRBV29-1 and TRBJ2-7, with D unresolved. CDR3 length: 13 residues. Trimming stripped 5 bases from V and 3 bases from J, with 14 bases between. Germline V gives CDR1 SQVTM, CDR2 ANQGSEA. The CDR3 region has the DNA TGCAGCGTTTCCTCCCTGGCCAACTACGAGCAGTACTTC. Its protein is CSVSSLANYEQYF.

This chain connects TRBV29-1 to TRBJ1-2; D not resolved. The CDR3 length is 12 residues. V was clipped by 4 bases and J by 8 bases, with 14 bases between them. CDR1 and CDR2 (germline): SQVTM, ANQGSEA. The CDR3: CSVAGWVQGYTF. CDR3 nucleotide sequence: TGCAGCGTTGCAGGCTGGGTTCAGGGCTACACCTTC.

In DNA form, the CDR3 reads TGTGCCAGCAGCTTAGCCGGGGGTAGGAACACTGAAGCTTTCTTT. This encodes CASSLAGGRNTEAFF. V usage is TRBV11-2 and J usage is TRBJ1-1; D possibly corresponds to TRBD1 (5 bases). The CDR3 length is 15 residues. Per germline, CDR1 SGHAT and CDR2 FQNNGV. Trimming took off 1 base at V and 1 base at J, with 10 bases between the two ends.

V usage is TRBV5-4 and J usage is TRBJ1-1, with no clear D. This CDR3 contains 15 residues. CDR1 and CDR2 from the germline V gene are SGHNT and YYREEE (reference sequence). The V end was cut by 1 base, the J end by 3 bases, with 13 bases between. The CDR3 nucleotides are TGTGCCAGCAGCTTGTTGGGGAGTAGGGACACTGAAGCTTTCTTT. Amino acids: CASSLLGSRDTEAFF.